This T cell receptor beta chain was retrieved from a study of blood T cell repertoires in COVID-19. For the study at large: Acute-phase and convalescent COVID-19 samples originated in the United States, Italy and Spain.

Repertoires were generated with immunoSEQ multiplex PCR, while TCRdb's copy carries only in-frame clones and drops some. The sample contains 150,000 to 200,000 clones, about 90% of which appear only once. Germline assignment: CDR1 SNHLY and CDR2 FYNNEI. The CDR3 has 14 residues. V was trimmed by 8 bases and J by 1 base, leaving 15 bases between them. The sequenced sample consisted of PBMCs or T cells enriched from blood (not recorded which). This receptor was taken from a human donor with acute COVID-19. The donor label of this sample is uncertain. The rearrangement links TRBV2 to TRBJ2-7; a weak D match, TRBD2 (5 bases). DNA for the CDR3: TGTGCCAGCGGGGAGCAGGCCGCTTCCTACGAGCAGTACTTC. This gives the protein CASGEQAASYEQYF.